Sequencing of this TCR beta chain was carried out in a study of T cells in Graves' hyperthyroidism and ophthalmopathy. On the study more broadly: Before treatment of any kind, peripheral blood was taken at initial diagnosis.

The hyperthyroidism was newly diagnosed and had lasted under 2 months; the patients were aged 18 to 65. Regarding the study as a whole: Progression to ophthalmopathy was predicted a median of approximately 6.4 months early. Stable hyperthyroidism and ophthalmopathy were separated using 13 V-J signatures.

As regards this clonotype: Its antigen remains unidentified.

Researchers amplified the TCR beta CDR3 regions from RNA transcripts. Primed by the HTBI set, a first-round RT-PCR was run on the TCR CDR3. TCRdb called the multiplex PCR reads again in MiXCR, with one record for every CDR3 protein. The table lists around 210,000 distinct CDR3 sequences, approximately 16% of them singletons, with 53% in the top ten. The clonotype comes from a woman in her forties or fifties with Graves' hyperthyroidism. Sequencing was performed on blood.

CDR3 amino acids: CASSVGTSLHEQYF. The DNA of the CDR3 is TGTGCCAGCAGCGTCGGAACTAGCCTTCACGAGCAGTACTTC. This chain joins TRBV9 and TRBJ2-7; D might be TRBD2 (6 bases). The V and J ends lost 2 bases and 5 bases respectively, with 14 bases between them. The germline V gene encodes CDR1 SGDLS and CDR2 YYNGEE. The CDR3 covers 14 residues.